This TCR beta chain was recovered during a study of cytomegalovirus exposure and HLA in healthy donors. As for the study in general: Of around 400 genotyped donors, 81% grouped in the Caucasian-associated ancestry cluster.

Per germline, CDR1 SNHLY and CDR2 FYNNEI. The CDR3 contains 13 residues. Trimming took 0 bases from V and 5 from J, leaving 7 bases between them. Regarding this clone: Its antigen is unknown.

Notes on the study in general: Later analysis found that TCR beta chains associated with HLA were more clonally expanded than other, equally common chains.

PCR primers comprised 60 Vbeta and 13 Jbeta primers. In the source study's methods: Around 11 million shared chains were among the roughly 78 million unique TCR beta chains that a later analysis counted. Profiled with immunoSEQ multiplex PCR; TCRdb holds only in-frame clones, not every one. V and J calls and clone size come straight from that table; D and trimming were deduced from the DNA. The sample yields about 120,000 clones, 70% to 90% seen once. The rearrangement uses TRBV2 and TRBJ2-5; possible D gene TRBD2, 5 bases. What was sequenced was PBMCs. This TCR was sampled from a man aged 40-55 years in good health and CMV-seronegative. DNA for the CDR3: TGTGCCAGCAGTGAAGCGGGAGTGGAGACCCAGTACTTC. Translated: CASSEAGVETQYF.